This T cell receptor beta chain was obtained from a study of T cell responses to AZD1222 COVID-19 vaccine. Data came from immunoSEQ multiplex PCR; TCRdb stores just in-frame clones and leaves some out. The sample yields 150,000 to 200,000 clones, roughly 90% seen once. Second doses were pooled across both intervals (about 4 or about 12 weeks). The germline gives CDR1 KGHSH, CDR2 LQKENI. This CDR3 region has 15 residues. The V and J ends lost 3 bases and 2 bases, in that order; junction bases with no gene match: 3. Sequenced here: peripheral blood, sampled 28 days after the second AZD1222 dose. The clonotype comes from an adult who received the AZD1222 COVID-19 vaccine. The chain recombines TRBV18 with TRBJ2-1, with 8 bases identical to TRBD2. The DNA of the CDR3 is TGTGCCAGCTCACCCCGAGCGGGGGCCTACAATGAGCAGTTCTTC. Amino acids: CASSPRAGAYNEQFF.